The 27 T cell receptor beta chains in this list originate from one sample, sequenced in a study of molecular identifiers for immune sequencing clone quantification. TCRdb ran MiXCR on the PCR reads and lists one entry per CDR3 protein. The sample contains about half a million distinct CDR3 sequences, about a fifth of which appear only once. The specimen was naive CD8+ T cells from blood, with Jurkat cell RNA spiked in. Subset reported: FACS-sorted CD8+CD4-CCR7+CD45RA+ naive T cells. These receptors were obtained from a human donor in good health. Some libraries in this study had Jurkat cell RNA spiked in.

About this clonotype: This may be a read error, as it is one base from a much larger clone. The conserved closing phenylalanine or tryptophan is absent in this CDR3, likely reflecting a read error. The V and J genes are TRBV2 and TRBJ2-5; the D is unclear. Germline lookup yields CDR1 SNHLY and CDR2 FYNNEI. Trimming removed 8 bases from V and 1 base from J, with 14 bases in between. CDR3 length equals 14 residues. This CDR3 is CASGTGRIQETQYL. The CDR3 coding sequence is TGTGCCAGCGGCACGGGCAGGATCCAAGAGACCCAGTACCTC.

This clonotype was recorded a few times. The chain links TRBV3-1 to TRBJ2-7; D is uncertain. The V end lost 0 bases, the J end lost 3 bases, and 9 bases lay between the germline ends. This CDR3 comprises 14 residues. Germline V CDR1 and CDR2: LGHDT, YNNKEL (reference sequence). CDR3 in amino acids: CASSQDPRYYEQYF. The CDR3 region has the DNA TGTGCCAGCAGCCAAGATCCCAGGTACTACGAGCAGTACTTC.

The chain couples TRBV4-1 to TRBJ2-5; perhaps TRBD2 as D (7 bases). The germline V and J ends were trimmed by 2 bases and 4 bases, with 17 bases remaining between them. CDR1 and CDR2 (germline): MGHRA, YSYEKL. This CDR3 contains 16 residues. The CDR3 DNA is TGCGCCAGCAGCCAATACCCGCGGGGGCCTGGAGAGACCCAGTACTTC. This codes for CASSQYPRGPGETQYF.

In the case of this clonotype: Just one base apart from a much larger clone, this may be a read error. The rearrangement joins TRBV5-1 to TRBJ2-7, with TRBD1 as a possible D gene (6 bases). CDR1 is SGHRS, CDR2 YFSETQ, per germline. The length of the CDR3 is 15 residues. CDR3 DNA: TGCGCCTGCAGCTGGGCGACAGGCGCAACCTACGAGCAGTACTTC. It translates to CACSWATGATYEQYF. The entire variable domain, with the rest obtained from reference TRBV5-1 and TRBJ2-7, is as follows: KAGVTQTPRYLIKTRGQQVTLSCSPISGHRSVSWYQQTPGQGLQFLFEYFSETQRNKGNFPGRFSGRQFSNSRSEMNVSTLELGDSALYLCACSWATGATYEQYFGPGTRLTVT.

This clonotype was seen ten or more times. This chain uses TRBV4-3 with TRBJ2-7; 9 bases align to TRBD2. In germline, CDR1 is LGHNA, CDR2 YSLEER. The CDR3 sequence is 15 residues long. V gave up 1 base and J gave up 4 bases; unmatched junction bases: 5. The CDR3 reads CASSQGLAVPYEQYF. DNA for the CDR3: TGCGCCAGCAGCCAAGGACTAGCGGTTCCGTACGAGCAGTACTTC.

This clonotype turned up a few times. The chain recombines TRBV7-9 with TRBJ2-1, with D possibly matching TRBD1 (6 bases). Germline V lookup: CDR1 SEHNR, CDR2 FQNEAQ (reference sequence). The V end lost 5 bases, the J end lost 13 bases, and 15 bases lay between the germline ends. This CDR3 has 12 amino acids. CDR3 DNA: TGTGCCAGCAGCCCCCGCCTAGGGGGACAGTTCTTC. Translating it yields CASSPRLGGQFF.

This chain uses TRBV30 with TRBJ2-2; 8 bases match TRBD2. The V gene end was trimmed by 4 bases and the J gene end by 4 bases; junction bases not matched to a gene: 11. Germline V lookup: CDR1 GTSNPN, CDR2 SVGIG (reference sequence). This CDR3 is built from 16 residues. The CDR3 coding sequence is TGTGCCTGGACTCCGGGGGGGCGTTTGGCCACCGGGGAGCTGTTTTTT. Amino acid sequence: CAWTPGGRLATGELFF. The entire variable domain, with the rest obtained from reference TRBV30 and TRBJ2-2, is as follows: SQTIHQWPATLVQPVGSPLSLECTVEGTSNPNLYWYRQAAGRGLQLLFYSVGIGQISSEVPQNLSASRPQDRQFILSSKKLLLSDSGFYLCAWTPGGRLATGELFFGEGSRLTVL.

The V and J genes are TRBV6-2 or TRBV6-3 and TRBJ1-1; D uncertain. V lost 0 bases and J lost 3, with 8 bases in between. The V gene's germline CDR1 is MNHEY and CDR2 SVGEGT. The CDR3 is made up of 14 amino acids. CDR3 nucleotide sequence: TGTGCCAGCAGTTACTCCACAAGGTACACTGAAGCTTTCTTT. Encoded protein: CASSYSTRYTEAFF.

As regards this clonotype: It may be a read error: a sequence one base away is much more abundant. This rearrangement joins TRBV7-2 to TRBJ2-1, with TRBD2 identical over 14 bases. The ends lost 4 bases at V and 7 bases at J; junction bases unmatched: 3. Germline V gene sequence: CDR1 SGHTA, CDR2 FQGNSA. This CDR3 has 15 amino acids. In DNA form, the CDR3 reads TGTGCCAGCAGCTCCGGGACTAGCGGGGGTAATGAGCAGTTCTTC. Translated: CASSSGTSGGNEQFF. Complete variable domain (other parts from reference TRBV7-2 and TRBJ2-1): GAGVSQSPSNKVTEKGKDVELRCDPISGHTALYWYRQSLGQGLEFLIYFQGNSAPDKSGLPSDRFSAERTGGSVSTLTIQRTQQEDSAVYLCASSSGTSGGNEQFFGPGTRLTVL.

This clonotype has a handful of counts. The V and J genes are TRBV20-1 and TRBJ2-4; unclear D gene. The CDR3 loop spans 13 amino acids. V lost 1 base and J lost 7, with 11 bases in between. Germline V lookup: CDR1 DFQATT, CDR2 SNEGSKA (reference sequence). The CDR3 here is CSARVVPGNIQYF. The DNA of the CDR3 is TGCAGTGCTAGAGTGGTCCCCGGGAACATTCAGTACTTC.

For this clonotype: One end of the junction is discordant with germline, which a read error may explain. V is TRBV28 and J is TRBJ1-4, with 9 positions matching TRBD1. Germline-derived CDR1 and CDR2 are MDHEN and SYDVKM. This CDR3 contains 14 residues. The CDR3 nucleotides are TGTGCCAGCATCGGGACAGGGAGGAGTGAAGAACTGTTTTTT. Its translation: CASIGTGRSEELFF.

This clonotype has more than one count but fewer than ten. The CDR3 protein is CASSPPILPADYNEQFF. The CDR3 bases are TGTGCCAGCAGCCCACCTATCCTACCAGCAGACTACAATGAGCAGTTCTTC. This chain joins TRBV7-9 and TRBJ2-1; unclear D gene. The CDR3 length is 17 residues. Per the germline V gene, CDR1 is SEHNR and CDR2 is FQNEAQ (reference sequence). Trimming stripped 5 bases from V and 3 bases from J, with 20 bases between.

This clonotype was observed at least ten times. The V and J genes are TRBV20-1 and TRBJ2-7, with a weak D call TRBD2 (5 bases). This CDR3 has 13 amino acids. The germline V gene has CDR1 DFQATT and CDR2 SNEGSKA (reference sequence). V lost 0 bases and J lost 4, with 10 bases in between. The chain's CDR3 is CSAREDPGYEQYF. CDR3 bases: TGCAGTGCTAGAGAGGACCCGGGGTACGAGCAGTACTTC.

This clonotype was picked up many times. V and J are TRBV29-1 and TRBJ2-2, with D possibly TRBD2 on 5 matching bases. V dropped 4 bases and J dropped 5 bases, with 14 bases sitting between them. Germline CDR1 is SQVTM and CDR2 is ANQGSEA. The CDR3 consists of 14 residues. CDR3 sequence (DNA): TGCAGCGTTGTGGTGGGAGTGGGGACCGGGGAGCTGTTTTTT. Translating it yields CSVVVGVGTGELFF.

The chain uses TRBV30 and TRBJ1-1; possible D gene TRBD1, 5 bases. Germline loops: CDR1 GTSNPN, CDR2 SVGIG (reference sequence). Trimming removed 3 bases from V and 5 bases from J, with 13 bases in between. The CDR3 spans 13 residues. CDR3 amino acids: CAWRQGPRTEAFF. As DNA, the CDR3 is TGTGCCTGGAGGCAGGGTCCTCGGACTGAAGCTTTCTTT.

This clonotype was counted at least ten times. The chain links TRBV6-2 or TRBV6-3 to TRBJ2-3; 11 nucleotides match TRBD2. From germline, CDR1 is MNHEY and CDR2 SVGEGT. The V and J ends lost 4 bases and 2 bases, in that order; junction bases with no gene match: 8. This CDR3 is 17 amino acids long. The CDR3 nucleotides read TGTGCCAGCAGTTTTTCAACTAGCGGGGGTTACACAGATACGCAGTATTTT. It codes for CASSFSTSGGYTDTQYF.

Many counts were recorded for this clonotype. The chain couples TRBV7-2 to TRBJ2-7, with 9 nucleotides matching TRBD2. The V and J ends lost 6 bases and 6 bases, in that order; junction bases with no gene match: 12. Germline values: CDR1 SGHTA, CDR2 FQGNSA. This CDR3 contains 15 residues. In DNA form, the CDR3 reads TGTGCCAGCAGGGAGGTGGTTAGCGGGGGTTTCGAGCAGTACTTC. Translation gives CASREVVSGGFEQYF.

The rearrangement links TRBV3-1 to TRBJ2-1; D possibly uses TRBD1 or TRBD2 (6 bases each). There are 17 residues in the CDR3. Germline CDR1 is LGHDT and CDR2 is YNNKEL (reference sequence). V lost 8 bases, J lost 8 bases, and 28 bases lay in between. CDR3 nucleotides: TGTGCCAGCTCAATTAAACCACCGGGGGCGTTTTACGATGAGCAGTTCTTC. This translates into CASSIKPPGAFYDEQFF.

This clonotype was seen ten or more times. The V gene is TRBV7-2, the J gene TRBJ2-7, with TRBD2 identical over 13 bases. This CDR3 is built from 16 residues. Trimming removed 1 base from V and 2 bases from J; junction bases left unmatched: 2. Germline V gives CDR1 SGHTA, CDR2 FQGNSA. The CDR3 bases are TGTGCCAGCAGCTTAGGACTAGCGGGGGGAACCTACGAGCAGTACTTC. Translation: CASSLGLAGGTYEQYF.

This clonotype was detected ten times or more. The V and J genes are TRBV20-1 and TRBJ2-2; no firm D call. The CDR3 consists of 12 residues. Germline values: CDR1 DFQATT, CDR2 SNEGSKA (reference sequence). Trimming removed 3 bases from V and 1 base from J, with 3 bases in between. The CDR3 loop is CSARRNTGELFF. CDR3 nucleotide sequence: TGCAGTGCTAGGAGGAACACCGGGGAGCTGTTTTTT.

A few counts support this clonotype. V usage is TRBV15 and J usage is TRBJ1-4; D gene uncertain. Trimming left V 2 bases short and J 4 bases short, with 17 bases between. This CDR3 comprises 17 residues. Germline CDR1 LNHNV, CDR2 YYDKDF (reference sequence). The CDR3 protein is CATSRSTANPLNEKLFF. CDR3 DNA: TGTGCCACCAGCAGATCTACAGCAAACCCACTTAATGAAAAACTGTTTTTT.

The V gene is TRBV7-9, the J gene TRBJ2-2; 9 bases fit TRBD1. This CDR3 contains 17 residues. J lost 1 base, V lost 3 bases, and 6 bases had no gene match. Germline CDR1 SEHNR, CDR2 FQNEAQ (reference sequence). The CDR3 DNA is TGTGCCAGCAGCTTGGAGGCGGGACAGGGGAACACCGGGGAGCTGTTTTTT. Translation gives CASSLEAGQGNTGELFF. The full variable domain, rest sourced from reference TRBV7-9 and TRBJ2-2, is DTGVSQNPRHKITKRGQNVTFRCDPISEHNRLYWYRQTLGQGPEFLTYFQNEAQLEKSRLLSDRFSAERPKGSFSTLEIQRTEQGDSAMYLCASSLEAGQGNTGELFFGEGSRLTVL.

This rearrangement joins TRBV30 to TRBJ2-7; D possibly corresponds to TRBD1 (5 bases). This CDR3 is built from 11 residues. V lost 6 bases, J lost 1 base, and 7 bases lay in between. The germline CDR1 and CDR2 sequences are GTSNPN and SVGIG (reference sequence). The CDR3 coding sequence is TGTGCCTGCACAGGATCCTACGAGCAGTACTTC. Its translation: CACTGSYEQYF. Full variable domain (rest looked up from reference TRBV30 and TRBJ2-7): SQTIHQWPATLVQPVGSPLSLECTVEGTSNPNLYWYRQAAGRGLQLLFYSVGIGQISSEVPQNLSASRPQDRQFILSSKKLLLSDSGFYLCACTGSYEQYFGPGTRLTVT.

This clonotype turned up a few times. The rearrangement joins TRBV7-2 to TRBJ2-6; D unclear. The CDR3 length is 16 residues. With 1 base removed from V and 0 bases from J, the gap between germline ends came to 7 bases. Germline V CDR1 and CDR2: SGHTA, FQGNSA. The CDR3 DNA follows: TGTGCCAGCAGCTTAGATTTCGGCTCTGGGGCCAACGTCCTGACTTTC. The encoded protein is CASSLDFGSGANVLTF.

This clonotype was seen more than once but under ten times. One end of the junction does not line up with germline, which may come from a read error. The chain links TRBV7-2 to TRBJ2-7; no definite D call. Germline V gene sequence: CDR1 SGHTA, CDR2 FQGNSA. The CDR3 has 14 amino acids. The CDR3 here is CASSIAPFTDEQYF. Here the CDR3 DNA reads TGTGCCAGCAGCATAGCCCCTTTTACAGACGAGCAGTACTTC.

V is TRBV11-2 and J is TRBJ2-3, with TRBD2 identical over 7 bases. V trimming: 4 bases; J trimming: 1 base; junction bases outside the gene matches: 11. The CDR3 covers 17 residues. Germline assignment: CDR1 SGHAT and CDR2 FQNNGV. The CDR3 coding sequence is TGTGCCAGCAGCTCTTGGGGGGGGACTTGGGGCACAGATACGCAGTATTTT. Translating it yields CASSSWGGTWGTDTQYF.

This clonotype was observed many times. The chain combines TRBV4-1 with TRBJ1-1; D not resolved. V was cut by 1 base and J by 1 base, with 10 bases left in between. This CDR3 is built from 15 residues. Germline V gene sequence: CDR1 MGHRA, CDR2 YSYEKL. The CDR3 DNA reads as TGCGCCAGCAGCCAAGTCGGCAGAGAGAACACTGAAGCTTTCTTT. Amino acid sequence: CASSQVGRENTEAFF.